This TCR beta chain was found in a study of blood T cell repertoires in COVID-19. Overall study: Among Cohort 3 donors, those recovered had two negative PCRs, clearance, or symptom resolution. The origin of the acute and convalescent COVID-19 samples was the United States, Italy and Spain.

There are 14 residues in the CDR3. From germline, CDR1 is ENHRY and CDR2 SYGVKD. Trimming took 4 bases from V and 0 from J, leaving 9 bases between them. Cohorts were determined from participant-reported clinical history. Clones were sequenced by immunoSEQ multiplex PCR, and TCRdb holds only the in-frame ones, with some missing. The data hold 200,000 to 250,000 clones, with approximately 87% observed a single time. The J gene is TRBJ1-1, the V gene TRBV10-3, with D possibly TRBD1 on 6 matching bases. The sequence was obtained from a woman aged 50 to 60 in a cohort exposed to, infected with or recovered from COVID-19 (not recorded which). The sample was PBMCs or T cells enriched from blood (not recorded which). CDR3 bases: TGTGCCATCAGTGCTCGGGACATGAACACTGAAGCTTTCTTT. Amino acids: CAISARDMNTEAFF.